This entry lists 30 T cell receptor beta chains sequenced from one sample in a study of blood T cells in healthy people across ages. PCR was performed a second time for roughly 7 to 11 cycles using a sample-barcoded 5' primer and a J-beta primer mix. From the 5' RACE reads, TCRdb called clonotypes with MiXCR, one entry per CDR3 protein. The data show about 1.8 million distinct CDR3 sequences, with 49% seen just once and about 2.1% held by the top ten. Sequenced input: blood. Receptor source: a middle-aged woman in good health.

This rearrangement joins TRBV5-1 to TRBJ2-3; TRBD1 might be the D (6 bases). The V and J ends lost 4 bases and 4 bases respectively, with 16 bases between them. Germline loops: CDR1 SGHRS, CDR2 YFSETQ. This CDR3 is 15 amino acids long. CDR3 amino acids: CASSPGTFGPDTQYF. CDR3 nucleotide sequence: TGCGCCAGCAGCCCCGGGACATTCGGGCCAGATACGCAGTATTTT.

This chain uses TRBV6-2 or TRBV6-3 with TRBJ2-6; D possibly matches TRBD1 or TRBD2 (6 bases each). The V and J ends lost 2 bases and 1 base respectively, with 12 bases between them. The CDR3 is 17 residues long. CDR1 MNHEY and CDR2 SVGEGT come from the germline V gene. CDR3 loop: CASSYPRGGSGANVLTF. For the CDR3, the DNA is TGTGCCAGCAGTTACCCCAGGGGAGGTTCTGGGGCCAACGTCCTGACTTTC.

V and J are TRBV6-6 and TRBJ2-5; D is uncertain. Trimming left V 5 bases short and J 4 bases short, with 11 bases between. There are 13 residues in the CDR3. Germline values: CDR1 MNHNY, CDR2 SVGAGI (reference sequence). The DNA for the CDR3 is TGTGCCAGCAGTGTCACTAAGGGAGAGACCCAGTACTTC. It encodes CASSVTKGETQYF.

This clonotype was found a few times. This chain joins TRBV27 and TRBJ2-7; D perhaps matches TRBD1 (6 bases). This CDR3 is 14 amino acids long. Looked up from germline, CDR1 is MNHEY and CDR2 is SMNVEV (reference sequence). Between the trimmed V and J ends, which lost 3 bases and 3 bases, there was a span of 12 bases. CDR3 residues: CASSLLGDNYEQYF. CDR3 in DNA: TGTGCCAGCAGTTTGCTAGGGGACAACTACGAGCAGTACTTC.

V usage is TRBV20-1 and J usage is TRBJ2-5; TRBD1 is a possible D gene (5 bases). The CDR3 runs to 15 residues. Trimming left V 6 bases short and J 1 base short, with 18 bases between. Germline V lookup: CDR1 DFQATT, CDR2 SNEGSKA (reference sequence). CDR3 bases: TGCAGTGCCCAAAGGGGTGTCGGGCGCCAAGAGACCCAGTACTTC. Translation gives CSAQRGVGRQETQYF.

This clonotype appeared a single time. The chain is built from TRBV24-1 and TRBJ2-6; unclear D gene. Trimming stripped 5 bases from V and 2 bases from J, with 9 bases between. The germline V gene has CDR1 KGHDR and CDR2 SFDVKD. This CDR3 has 15 residues. Here the CDR3 DNA reads TGTGCCACCAGTGCAAAAGGAACTGGGGCCAACGTCCTGACTTTC. The encoded protein is CATSAKGTGANVLTF.

V is TRBV6-2 or TRBV6-3 and J is TRBJ1-6; D is ambiguous. The V end was cut by 5 bases, the J end by 4 bases, with 12 bases between. The CDR3 sequence is 15 residues long. Germline V CDR1 and CDR2: MNHEY, SVGEGT. The DNA for the CDR3 is TGTGCCAGCAGTCAGAGCGGACGGTATAATTCACCCCTCCACTTT. Residues: CASSQSGRYNSPLHF.

This clonotype was detected a few times. This rearrangement joins TRBV6-2 or TRBV6-3 to TRBJ2-7; D is undetermined. The CDR3 covers 12 residues. Deletions cut 3 bases from V and 4 bases from J, with 7 bases between. CDR1 and CDR2 from the germline V gene are MNHEY and SVGEGT. The CDR3 nucleotides are TGTGCCAGCAGTTATGCGGTATACGAGCAGTACTTC. Its protein is CASSYAVYEQYF.

The gene calls are TRBV7-9 and TRBJ2-7; no reliable D call. Trimming pared 1 base from V and 2 bases from J, leaving 15 bases between. CDR1 SEHNR and CDR2 FQNEAQ come from the germline V gene (reference sequence). This CDR3 region has 16 residues. The DNA of the CDR3 is TGTGCCAGCAGCTTAGTTTTGTCCAGGATCACCTACGAGCAGTACTTC. As protein: CASSLVLSRITYEQYF. The full variable domain, rest sourced from reference TRBV7-9 and TRBJ2-7, is DTGVSQNPRHKITKRGQNVTFRCDPISEHNRLYWYRQTLGQGPEFLTYFQNEAQLEKSRLLSDRFSAERPKGSFSTLEIQRTEQGDSAMYLCASSLVLSRITYEQYFGPGTRLTVT.

The chain couples TRBV7-8 to TRBJ2-4; D may correspond to TRBD1 or TRBD2 (6 bases each). The V and J ends lost 4 bases and 2 bases respectively, with 24 bases between them. The CDR3 totals 19 residues. The germline V gene encodes CDR1 SGHVS and CDR2 FQNEAQ. The CDR3 spells CASSSQPPLGGGSKNIQYF. Written as DNA, the CDR3 is TGTGCCAGCAGCTCACAACCGCCTTTGGGGGGCGGGTCCAAAAACATTCAGTACTTC.

The rearrangement links TRBV12-5 to TRBJ2-3; 9 bases agree with TRBD1. The V gene's germline CDR1 is LGHNT and CDR2 FRNRAP. This CDR3 comprises 17 residues. Unmatched junction bases numbered 7, after V lost 3 bases and J lost 0 bases. Written as DNA, the CDR3 is TGTGCTAGTGGTTTTACCCAGGGGACAGGGAGCACAGATACGCAGTATTTT. It translates to CASGFTQGTGSTDTQYF.

The rearrangement links TRBV12-3 or TRBV12-4 to TRBJ2-3; 7 bases map to TRBD1. The CDR3 has 18 residues. The junction had 17 bases not matched to a gene; V was cut back by 6 bases and J by 2 bases. The CDR3 is CASSLLPDGQETTDTQYF. CDR3 bases: TGTGCCAGCAGCCTCCTGCCCGACGGACAGGAAACCACAGATACGCAGTATTTT.

This clonotype was seen a few times. The genes are TRBV20-1 and TRBJ1-5; tentatively, D is TRBD1 (6 bases). Between the trimmed V and J ends, which lost 7 bases and 1 base, there was a span of 17 bases. This CDR3 is built from 15 residues. In germline, CDR1 is DFQATT, CDR2 SNEGSKA (reference sequence). As DNA, the CDR3 is TGCAGTGTTTCAAACAGGGTAGGGAGCAATCAGCCCCAGCATTTT. This gives the protein CSVSNRVGSNQPQHF.

V and J are TRBV6-2 or TRBV6-3 and TRBJ2-1; TRBD2 is a possible D gene (5 bases). The CDR3 covers 14 residues. Germline loops: CDR1 MNHEY, CDR2 SVGEGT. Deletions cut 7 bases from V and 6 bases from J, with 16 bases between. The CDR3 nucleotides read TGTGCCAGCACCCGTGCGCCCGAGGGCAATGAGCAGTTCTTC. Translating gives CASTRAPEGNEQFF.

Only a few counts were recorded for this clonotype. The rearrangement links TRBV27 to TRBJ1-6; D not resolved. V lost 5 bases to trimming and J lost 5 bases, with 10 bases between them. This CDR3 contains 14 residues. Germline values: CDR1 MNHEY, CDR2 SMNVEV (reference sequence). CDR3 DNA: TGTGCCAGCAGTACCGGACGGGATAATTCACCCCTCCACTTT. Its protein product is CASSTGRDNSPLHF.

The rearrangement uses TRBV28 and TRBJ2-4, with 10 bases fitting TRBD1. Germline lookup yields CDR1 MDHEN and CDR2 SYDVKM. The J segment lost 13 bases and the V segment lost 6 bases, leaving 12 bases of the junction unmatched. The CDR3 length is 14 residues. The CDR3 nucleotides read TGTGCCAGCAGAACCACCGGGACAGGGGTTGAGCAGTACTTC. Residues: CASRTTGTGVEQYF. The full variable domain, with the rest looked up from reference TRBV28 and TRBJ2-4, is DVKVTQSSRYLVKRTGEKVFLECVQDMDHENMFWYRQDPGLGLRLIYFSYDVKMKEKGDIPEGYSVSREKKERFSLILESASTNQTSMYLCASRTTGTGVEQYFGAGTRLSVL.

This clonotype turned up a few times. The J gene is TRBJ2-7, the V gene TRBV20-1; D gene unclear. Germline CDR1 reads DFQATT; CDR2 reads SNEGSKA (reference sequence). CDR3 length: 11 amino acids. Trimming took off 3 bases at V and 7 bases at J, with 10 bases between the two ends. CDR3 DNA: TGCAGTGCTAGTGTGACCTTAGAGCAGTACTTC. Translated: CSASVTLEQYF.

Comment on this clonotype: One end of the junction varies from germline; a read error may be responsible. The chain couples TRBV27 to TRBJ2-4, with TRBD2 matching 10 bases. The assigned J gene may be wrong: the sequence end matches TRBJ2-7 better. Germline V gives CDR1 MNHEY, CDR2 SMNVEV (reference sequence). The CDR3 length is 16 residues. CDR3 DNA sequence: TGTGCCGGCAGTTTATCCTGGGGACTAGCGTCCTACGAGCAGTACTTC. Its translation is CAGSLSWGLASYEQYF.

This clonotype showed up just a few times. This sequence joins TRBV12-3 or TRBV12-4 and TRBJ1-2; D is unresolved. CDR3 length equals 13 residues. Trimming left V 6 bases short and J 4 bases short, with 12 bases between. CDR3: CASRREDGYGYTF. DNA of the CDR3: TGTGCCAGCAGGCGGGAGGACGGCTATGGCTACACCTTC.

This rearrangement joins TRBV15 to TRBJ1-2; a possible D gene is TRBD1 (5 bases). In germline, CDR1 is LNHNV, CDR2 YYDKDF (reference sequence). The CDR3 runs 15 residues. V lost 0 bases and J lost 4, with 12 bases in between. CDR3 protein: CATSRDRGVGYGYTF. The CDR3 DNA reads TGTGCCACCAGCAGAGATCGGGGGGTCGGCTATGGCTACACCTTC. Complete variable domain (other parts from reference TRBV15 and TRBJ1-2): DAMVIQNPRYQVTQFGKPVTLSCSQTLNHNVMYWYQQKSSQAPKLLFHYYDKDFNNEADTPDNFQSRRPNTSFCFLDIRSPGLGDTAMYLCATSRDRGVGYGYTFGSGTRLTVV.

The J gene is TRBJ2-1, the V gene TRBV29-1, with D unresolved. CDR1 and CDR2 (germline): SQVTM, ANQGSEA. The CDR3 covers 12 residues. The ends were cut back, 5 bases at V and 9 bases at J, with 14 bases in the middle. This CDR3 reads CSVRPLGSEQFF. The CDR3 region has the DNA TGCAGCGTTCGACCCCTGGGCAGTGAGCAGTTCTTC.

Concerning this clonotype: Mismatch with germline at one junction end may stem from a read error. The gene calls are TRBV6-5 and TRBJ2-5; D is possibly TRBD1 (6 bases). The length of the CDR3 is 14 residues. Per the germline V gene, CDR1 is MNHEY and CDR2 is SVGAGI. Here the CDR3 DNA reads TGTGCCGGCAGACGTCCAGGGGCCCAAGAGACCCAGTACTTC. It codes for CAGRRPGAQETQYF.

The gene calls are TRBV5-5 and TRBJ1-2; perhaps TRBD1 as D (6 bases). The germline gives CDR1 SGHKS, CDR2 YYEKEE (reference sequence). The CDR3 totals 15 residues. Trimming stripped 0 bases from V and 3 bases from J, with 12 bases between. The CDR3 reads CASSLDGRGYYGYTF. The CDR3 DNA follows: TGTGCCAGCAGCTTGGATGGCAGGGGCTACTATGGCTACACCTTC.

The chain recombines TRBV20-1 with TRBJ2-7; D may match TRBD1 or TRBD2 (5 bases each). CDR1 is DFQATT, CDR2 SNEGSKA, per germline (reference sequence). The CDR3 has 13 amino acids. V shed 4 bases and J shed 10 bases, with 20 bases lying between them. This CDR3 is CSATLGDNGAQYF. The CDR3, as DNA: TGCAGTGCTACTCTCGGGGATAACGGGGCCCAGTACTTC.

V and J are TRBV25-1 and TRBJ1-5; 9 nucleotides agree with TRBD1. Germline lookup yields CDR1 MGHDK and CDR2 SYGVNS. Trimming at V came to 5 bases and at J to 0 bases, leaving 11 bases not matched to a gene. The CDR3 totals 18 residues. The CDR3 nucleotides are TGTGCCAGCAGTTCAGACAGGGGGACCGCTTATAGCAATCAGCCCCAGCATTTT. Protein product: CASSSDRGTAYSNQPQHF.

This clonotype was found once. This chain uses TRBV27 with TRBJ2-2, with 8 bases fitting TRBD2. The CDR3 runs 16 residues. The V and J ends lost 5 bases and 5 bases, in that order; junction bases with no gene match: 10. The germline V gene encodes CDR1 MNHEY and CDR2 SMNVEV (reference sequence). CDR3 DNA: TGTGCCAGCAGTCATTATAGCGGGGAAGTAACCGGGGAGCTGTTTTTT. Protein product: CASSHYSGEVTGELFF.

The chain recombines TRBV7-2 with TRBJ1-2, with D hard to call. The CDR3 spans 15 residues. V was cut by 1 base and J by 6 bases, with 15 bases left in between. In germline, CDR1 is SGHTA, CDR2 FQGNSA. The CDR3: CASSLGLGKGNGYTF. CDR3 bases: TGTGCCAGCAGCTTAGGGCTAGGGAAAGGGAATGGCTACACCTTC.

The rearrangement joins TRBV7-8 to TRBJ2-4, with D perhaps TRBD1 (6 bases). The J call may be wrong; the DNA end is better matched by TRBJ2-7. Germline V lookup: CDR1 SGHVS, CDR2 FQNEAQ. The CDR3 spans 15 residues. DNA of the CDR3: TGTGCCAGCAGCTTAGAGAGGGACATCACCTACGAGCAGTACTTC. It is translated as CASSLERDITYEQYF.

The chain couples TRBV10-3 to TRBJ2-5, with a possible D match to TRBD1 (6 bases). V lost 5 bases and J 2 bases, leaving 9 bases between the germline ends. This CDR3 comprises 13 residues. Germline V lookup: CDR1 ENHRY, CDR2 SYGVKD. CDR3 bases: TGTGCCATCAGTCGACAGGAGCAAGAGACCCAGTACTTC. It yields the protein CAISRQEQETQYF.

This rearrangement joins TRBV2 to TRBJ2-3; no definite D call. Germline V gene data show CDR1 as SNHLY and CDR2 as FYNNEI. Trimming stripped 0 bases from V and 2 bases from J, with 9 bases between. CDR3 length: 15 residues. The CDR3: CASSEASALTDTQYF. For the CDR3, the DNA is TGTGCCAGCAGTGAAGCGTCGGCCCTCACAGATACGCAGTATTTT.